The rows below give T cell receptor beta chains drawn from one sample of a study of T cells in Graves' hyperthyroidism and ophthalmopathy. Via MiXCR, TCRdb re-called the multiplex PCR reads, giving one row per CDR3 protein. The sample records roughly 250,000 distinct CDR3 sequences, about 14% being singletons. Sequencing input: blood. These receptors came from a woman between 35 and 50 years old with Graves' hyperthyroidism that later progressed to Graves' ophthalmopathy. The CDR3 runs from the conserved cysteine through the conserved F or W. Each record gives: J gene, D gene, clone size, V gene, CDR3 DNA, CDR3 protein. The D gene is left open where the match is weak. Size is stated for part of the rows, as once, few or many counts, or as a class when the clone is expanded.

TRBJ1-1	TRBD1	many	TRBV7-2	TGTGCCAGCAGCCCCCGACAGGGGCAGATTGAAGCTTTCTTT	CASSPRQGQIEAFF
TRBJ2-2	TRBD2	many	TRBV20-1	TGCAGTGCTAGAGAGTGGACTAGCGGGACGAACACCGGGGAGCTGTTTTTT	CSAREWTSGTNTGELFF
TRBJ2-7	-	many	TRBV2	TGTGCCAGCGGGTTTCAGGGTGAAGCCTACGAGCAGTACTTC	CASGFQGEAYEQYF
TRBJ2-7	TRBD1	few	TRBV5-1	TGCGCCAGCAGTAGGGACAGATCTAACGGGGAGCAGTACTTC	CASSRDRSNGEQYF
TRBJ2-2	-	-	TRBV7-6	TGTGCCAGCAGCGTTTTGAACACCGGGGAGCTGTTTTTT	CASSVLNTGELFF
TRBJ1-6	TRBD1	few	TRBV6-2/TRBV6-3	TGTGCCAGCAGTGCCGGGACAGGCTCCTATAATTCACCCCTCCACTTT	CASSAGTGSYNSPLHF
TRBJ2-2	-	few	TRBV30	TGTGCCTGGAGTTTCGCCCCCAGAGAAACCGGGGAGCTGTTTTTT	CAWSFAPRETGELFF
TRBJ2-7	-	many	TRBV7-3	TGTGCCAGCAGCTCCAAGACTAGTCTGGCCTACGAGCAGTACTTC	CASSSKTSLAYEQYF
TRBJ2-1	TRBD2	many	TRBV2	TGTGCCAGCAGTGAAGGTCCGCTAGCGGGAGGTTACAATGAGCAGTTCTTC	CASSEGPLAGGYNEQFF
TRBJ2-1	-	-	TRBV2	TGTGCCAGCAGTGAAAGGACAGCCCCAGGCTATGAGCAGTTCTTC	CASSERTAPGYEQFF
TRBJ2-1	TRBD2	many	TRBV15	TGTGCCACCAGCACTCTAGCGGGAGTTGACAATGAGCAGTTCTTC	CATSTLAGVDNEQFF
TRBJ2-5	-	many	TRBV7-3	TGTGCCAGCAGCTCCAGGGTATTGGAGACCCAGTACTTC	CASSSRVLETQYF
TRBJ2-3	-	many	TRBV28	TGTGCCAGCAGGGCCTATGGGGGAGGCCATAGCACAGATACGCAGTATTTT	CASRAYGGGHSTDTQYF
TRBJ1-4	-	-	TRBV6-9	TGTGCCAGCAGTTATTCGACAGTCGAAAAACTGTTTTTT	CASSYSTVEKLFF
TRBJ2-1	-	many	TRBV12-3/TRBV12-4	TGTGCCAGCAGTTTAGAGGGGCCCCCTTTGGTCAATGAGCAGTTCTTC	CASSLEGPPLVNEQFF
TRBJ1-2	-	many	TRBV6-2/TRBV6-3	TGTGCCAGCAGGCTCGGAGGGTATGGCTACACCTTC	CASRLGGYGYTF
TRBJ2-2	TRBD1	many	TRBV6-1	TGTGCCAGCAGAACAGGGGGCAGCGGAACCGGGGAGCTGTTTTTT	CASRTGGSGTGELFF
TRBJ2-7	-	-	TRBV7-9	TGTGCGAGCAGCTTATCTCCTCTGCGCTACGAGCAGTACTTC	CASSLSPLRYEQYF
TRBJ2-1	TRBD1	few	TRBV5-6	TGTGCCAGCAGCTGGACAGGGGCAAGCGAGCAGTTCTTC	CASSWTGASEQFF
TRBJ1-1	TRBD1	-	TRBV19	TGTGCCAGTAGTCCCTGGACAGGGATTTACACTGAAGCTTTCTTT	CASSPWTGIYTEAFF
TRBJ2-5	TRBD2	many	TRBV12-3/TRBV12-4	TGTGCCAGCAGTGGGACTAGCTCGTACGGGACCCAGTACTTC	CASSGTSSYGTQYF
TRBJ2-7	-	many	TRBV28	TGTGCCAGCAGAGGGGGTAATTACGAGCAGTACTTC	CASRGGNYEQYF
TRBJ2-1	-	many	TRBV30	TGTGCCTGGAGGAAGCAAAACAATGAGCAGTTCTTC	CAWRKQNNEQFF
TRBJ1-6	-	many	TRBV6-5	TGTGCCAGCAGTTACTCCAATAATTCACCCCTCCACTTT	CASSYSNNSPLHF
TRBJ2-1	-	many	TRBV28	TGTGCCAGCAGTTTAAGGGGGGACCATGAGCAGTTCTTC	CASSLRGDHEQFF
TRBJ2-3	-	many	TRBV3-1	TGTGCCAGCAGCCAAGGGCAAGGGCATGGGCAGTATTTT	CASSQGQGHGQYF
TRBJ2-7	-	-	TRBV10-3	TGTGCCATCTCCCCTGGGCAGGGCCCTTACGGGCAGTACTTC	CAISPGQGPYGQYF
TRBJ2-2	-	few	TRBV5-1	TGCGCCAGCAGCTTGGGGCTGTACACCGGGGAGCTGTTTTTT	CASSLGLYTGELFF
TRBJ2-1	-	few	TRBV7-3	TGTGCCAGCAGCTTAATCCCGGGAAAGGGCAATGAGCAGTTCTTC	CASSLIPGKGNEQFF
TRBJ2-3	-	once	TRBV20-1	TGCAGTGCTCTCCTCACAGATACGCAGTATTTT	CSALLTDTQYF
TRBJ2-7	TRBD1	-	TRBV4-1	TGCGCCAGCAGCCAAGGTCCGGGACAGGGCCACGAGCAGTACTTC	CASSQGPGQGHEQYF
TRBJ2-2	-	many	TRBV7-8	TGTGCCAGCAGCCTACGGGACTCCGCGAACACCGGGGAGCTGTTTTTT	CASSLRDSANTGELFF
TRBJ2-3	-	few	TRBV7-8	TGTGCCAGCAGCTCCGAGATAGATACGCAGTATTTT	CASSSEIDTQYF
TRBJ2-3	-	few	TRBV7-8	TGTGCCAGCAGAAGAGCGCGCCTTAGCACAGATACGCAGTATTTT	CASRRARLSTDTQYF
TRBJ1-4	TRBD1	many	TRBV4-1	TGCGCCAGCAGCCCTGGGGGACAGGGACGCGCGGAAAAACTGTTTTTT	CASSPGGQGRAEKLFF
TRBJ1-1	-	many	TRBV28	TGTGCCAGCAGCATCTCCTTTGACTGGGACACTGAAGCTTTCTTT	CASSISFDWDTEAFF
TRBJ2-2	-	-	TRBV5-1	TGCGCCAGCAGCTCGGCGGGAGGACAGGTCCCCCGTGGCGGGGAGCTGTTTTTT	CASSSAGGQVPRGGELFF
TRBJ2-3	-	many	TRBV6-1	TGTGCCAGCAGTGAATCGGCTCCCCGGAGAGATACGCAGTATTTT	CASSESAPRRDTQYF
TRBJ1-1	TRBD1	many	TRBV6-1	TGTGCCAGCATTCGACAGGGGGCCACTGAAGCTTTCTTT	CASIRQGATEAFF
TRBJ2-5	TRBD2	many	TRBV10-1	TGCGCCAGCAGTGAGAGTCTAGCGGGTTCCAAAGAGACCCAGTACTTC	CASSESLAGSKETQYF
TRBJ2-7	-	-	TRBV6-5	TGTGCCAGCAGTTACTCAAGTAGGACCCCGTTTCCCTACGAGCAGTACTTC	CASSYSSRTPFPYEQYF
TRBJ2-7	-	many	TRBV11-2	TGTGCCAGCAGCTTTCTAGTAGTCTACGAGCAGTACTTC	CASSFLVVYEQYF
TRBJ1-3	-	-	TRBV18	TGTGCCAGCTCACCAAATCCAGGGGAGACTGGAAACACCATATATTTT	CASSPNPGETGNTIYF
TRBJ2-1	-	many	TRBV20-1	TGCAGTGCTCGAGACAGGGTGGGGGGATTCGTCTACAATGAGCAGTTCTTC	CSARDRVGGFVYNEQFF
TRBJ2-7	-	many	TRBV2	TGTGCCAGCGCAGGACCCGGGCAGAACGAGCAGTACTTC	CASAGPGQNEQYF
TRBJ2-5	-	-	TRBV28	TGTGCCAGCAGTTCGCTTTACCGGGGACACCAAGAGACCCAGTACTTC	CASSSLYRGHQETQYF
TRBJ1-6	TRBD1	many	TRBV7-2	TGTGCCAGCAGCTTAGTACAGGGGAATTCACCCCTCCACTTT	CASSLVQGNSPLHF
TRBJ1-2	-	-	TRBV12-3/TRBV12-4	TGTGCCAGCAGCTTGGTGACAGGCGGCGGCTACACCTTC	CASSLVTGGGYTF
TRBJ1-1	-	many	TRBV28	TGTGCCAGCAGTGGAATCATGAACACTGAAGCTTTCTTT	CASSGIMNTEAFF
TRBJ2-3	TRBD1	many	TRBV6-1	TGTGCCAGCAGTCGGGGACAGGGGTCCGATACGCAGTATTTT	CASSRGQGSDTQYF
TRBJ1-5	TRBD1	many	TRBV28	TGTGCCAGCAGGTCTGCTACAGGGGTGGATCAGCCCCAGCATTTT	CASRSATGVDQPQHF
TRBJ1-1	-	many	TRBV12-3/TRBV12-4	TGTGCCAGCAGTTACCAGGCGAACACTGAAGCTTTCTTT	CASSYQANTEAFF
TRBJ2-7	-	many	TRBV6-1	TGTGCCAGCAGTCAGAGCTCCTACGAGCAGTACTTC	CASSQSSYEQYF
TRBJ2-1	TRBD2	many	TRBV5-1	TGCGCCAGCAGCTTGGCCGGGCTAGCGGGAGGGCCGAGGACCTACAATGAGCAGTTCTTC	CASSLAGLAGGPRTYNEQFF